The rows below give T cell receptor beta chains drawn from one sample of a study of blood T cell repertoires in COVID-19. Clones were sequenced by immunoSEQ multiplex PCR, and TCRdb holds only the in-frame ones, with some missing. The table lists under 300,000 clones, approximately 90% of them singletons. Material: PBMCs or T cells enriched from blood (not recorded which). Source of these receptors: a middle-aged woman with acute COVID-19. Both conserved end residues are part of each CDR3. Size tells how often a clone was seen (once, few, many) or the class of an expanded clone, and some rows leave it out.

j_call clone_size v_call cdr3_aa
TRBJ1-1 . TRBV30 CAWSVQSLAEAFF
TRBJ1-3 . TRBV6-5 CASSYSGSSGNTIYF
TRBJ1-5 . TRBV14 CASSQGGSRNQPQHF
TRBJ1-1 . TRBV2 CASSPKLLNTEAFF
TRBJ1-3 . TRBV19 CASSIDPSEGGLGNTIYF
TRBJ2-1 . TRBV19 CASSLASGTSGGEQFF
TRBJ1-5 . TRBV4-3 CASSQGTGGGQPQHF
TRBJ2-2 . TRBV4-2 CASSQVWTGNANTGELFF
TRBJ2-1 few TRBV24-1 CASSSGTSLNEQFF
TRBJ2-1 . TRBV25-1 CASRDRMGQEQFF
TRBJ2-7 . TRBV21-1 CASSKGARGSQYF
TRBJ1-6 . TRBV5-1 CASSFEQGQYNSPLHF
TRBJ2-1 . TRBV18 CASSLMRETQFF
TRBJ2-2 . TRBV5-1 CASSYGGVTGELFF
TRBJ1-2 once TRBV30 CAWRRGTGRNYGYTF
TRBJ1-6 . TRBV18 CASSPQRGSNSPLHF
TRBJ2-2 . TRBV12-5 CASGPQGMNTGELFF
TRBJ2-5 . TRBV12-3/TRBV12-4 CASSLRNQETQYF
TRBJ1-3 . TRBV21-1 CASSKSRTGPSGNTIYF
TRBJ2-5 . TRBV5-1 CASSFSGGQETQYF
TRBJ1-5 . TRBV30 CAWRRDRWNQPQHF
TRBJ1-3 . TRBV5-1 CASSVTGQGRGNTIYF
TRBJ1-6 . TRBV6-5 CASSMDRAGNSPLHF
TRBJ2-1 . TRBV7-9 CASSNERTQYNEQFF
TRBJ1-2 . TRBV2 CASSEWGHGGYTF
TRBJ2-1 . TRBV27 CASSIRANEQFF
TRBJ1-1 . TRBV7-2 CASSLTGTQGTEAFF
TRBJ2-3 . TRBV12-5 CASGSSGSRDTQYF
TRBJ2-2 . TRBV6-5 CASSYGRTGEAGELFF
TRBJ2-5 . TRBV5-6 CASSFPGKGYQETQYF
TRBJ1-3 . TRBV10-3 CAISESPGGGGNTIYF
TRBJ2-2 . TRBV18 CASSPGENTGELFF
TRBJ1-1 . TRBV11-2 CASSTQSEAFF
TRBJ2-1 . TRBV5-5 CASSLSSGSGSHYNEQFF
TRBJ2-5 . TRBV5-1 CASSLAGQGRGETQYF
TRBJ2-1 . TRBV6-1 CASSDHRVPYNEQFF
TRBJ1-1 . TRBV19 CASSNRDTEAFF
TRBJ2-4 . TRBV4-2 CASSQGAAGNIQYF
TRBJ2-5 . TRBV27 CASSLGQTPQETQYF
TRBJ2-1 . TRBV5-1 CASSRGSGSYNEQFF
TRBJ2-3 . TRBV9 CASSPGTSGGAGVDTQYF
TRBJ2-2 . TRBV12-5 CASGLARAGELFF
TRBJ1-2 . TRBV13 CASSLAKLSYGYTF
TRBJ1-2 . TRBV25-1 CASSGHKMASMGYTF
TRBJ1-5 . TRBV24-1 CATEPGTGLNQPQHF
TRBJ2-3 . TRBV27 CASSFSPSRSTDTQYF
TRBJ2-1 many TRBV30 CAWATNNEQFF
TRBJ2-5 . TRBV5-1 CASSLAGTRGGETQYF
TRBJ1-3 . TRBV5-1 CASSLTGGSGNTIYF
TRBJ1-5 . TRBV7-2 CASSRAVGGMEPQHF
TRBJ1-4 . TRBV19 CASSVDRGPSEKLFF